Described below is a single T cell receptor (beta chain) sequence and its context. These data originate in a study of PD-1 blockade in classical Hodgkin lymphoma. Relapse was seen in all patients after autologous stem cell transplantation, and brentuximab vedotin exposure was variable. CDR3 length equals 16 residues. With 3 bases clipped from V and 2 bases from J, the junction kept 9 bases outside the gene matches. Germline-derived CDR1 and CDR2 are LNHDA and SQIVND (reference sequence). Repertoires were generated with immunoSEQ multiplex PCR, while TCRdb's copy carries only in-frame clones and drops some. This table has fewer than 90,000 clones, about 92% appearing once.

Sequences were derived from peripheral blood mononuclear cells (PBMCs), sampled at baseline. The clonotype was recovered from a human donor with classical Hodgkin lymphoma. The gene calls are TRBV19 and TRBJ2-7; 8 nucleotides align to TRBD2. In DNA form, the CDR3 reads TGTGCCAGTAGTATTGAAGGGCGGGAGGTCACCTACGAGCAGTACTTC. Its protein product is CASSIEGREVTYEQYF.